This T cell receptor beta chain was sequenced for a study of cytomegalovirus exposure and HLA in healthy donors. Trimming took 5 bases from V and 4 from J; bases not matched to a gene: 7. This CDR3 is 15 amino acids long. Germline-derived CDR1 and CDR2 are SGHDN and FVKESK. Study-wide results and limits: A later analysis showed that HLA-associated TCR beta chains had undergone more clonal expansion than equally common others.

Regarding this clone: Its antigen remains unidentified.

PCR involved 60 Vbeta and 13 Jbeta primers. TCRdb keeps only in-frame clones here, not all; method: immunoSEQ multiplex PCR. The repertoire holds 250,000 to 350,000 clones, with 70% to 90% as singletons. The sequenced material came from PBMCs. This TCR derives from a man aged 35-49 years in good health and CMV-seropositive. The V call is TRBV14, the J call TRBJ2-7; 11 bases fit TRBD1. The CDR3 spells CASSYGQGALYEQYF. CDR3 DNA sequence: TGTGCCAGCAGCTACGGACAGGGGGCTCTGTACGAGCAGTACTTC. Combining the CDR3 with reference TRBV14 and TRBJ2-7 gives the whole variable domain EAGVTQFPSHSVIEKGQTVTLRCDPISGHDNLYWYRRVMGKEIKFLLHFVKESKQDESGMPNNRFLAERTGGTYSTLKVQPAELEDSGVYFCASSYGQGALYEQYFGPGTRLTVT.